Below are 25 T cell receptor beta chains sequenced from a single sample in a study of T cell responses to AZD1222 COVID-19 vaccine. Clones were sequenced by immunoSEQ multiplex PCR, and TCRdb holds only the in-frame ones, with some missing. The profile covers about 85,000 clones, with 80% to 90% appearing a single time and roughly 7.9% taken by the ten largest. The specimen comprised peripheral blood, sampled on day 0 of AZD1222 vaccination. These TCRs come from an adult in good health.

The CDR3 coding sequence is TGTGCCAGCAGCACATCCCCGGGACTTACAGCCAAAAACATTCAGTACTTC. Encoded protein: CASSTSPGLTAKNIQYF. The V and J genes are TRBV7-8 and TRBJ2-4; tentative D call: TRBD2 (6 bases). The V gene lost 5 bases and the J gene lost 0 bases, with 17 bases spanning the gap. Germline CDR1 is SGHVS and CDR2 is FQNEAQ. The CDR3 runs to 17 residues.

This clone was detected only once. This chain connects TRBV7-9 to TRBJ2-2, with D possibly being TRBD1 (5 bases). The CDR3 loop spans 14 amino acids. Germline assignment: CDR1 SEHNR and CDR2 FQNEAQ (reference sequence). V was pared by 1 base and J by 9 bases, with 12 bases between. The CDR3 nucleotides read TGTGCCAGCAGCTTAGATCAGGGCCTTCGGGAGCTGTTTTTT. It encodes CASSLDQGLRELFF.

This chain's CDR3 is CASSPPTTRYGYTF. The CDR3 region has the DNA TGTGCCAGCTCACCACCGACGACGCGATATGGCTACACCTTC. The chain has TRBV18 and TRBJ1-2; D uncertain. Trimming left V 0 bases short and J 5 bases short, with 10 bases between. Germline CDR1 and CDR2: KGHSH and LQKENI. The CDR3 is made up of 14 amino acids.

This clone was observed a handful of times. The CDR3 sequence is CASAIVQGGTEAFF. CDR3 in DNA: TGTGCCAGCGCGATTGTACAGGGGGGCACTGAAGCTTTCTTT. The chain has TRBV28 and TRBJ1-1; 8 bases match TRBD1. V lost 8 bases to trimming and J lost 4 bases; unmatched junction nucleotides: 9. Germline lookup yields CDR1 MDHEN and CDR2 SYDVKM. The CDR3 totals 14 residues.

The V call is TRBV9, the J call TRBJ1-2; D may be TRBD1 (6 bases). Germline assignment: CDR1 SGDLS and CDR2 YYNGEE. V was pared by 0 bases and J by 8 bases, with 20 bases between. The CDR3 runs 16 residues. The CDR3 sequence: CASSVGPAGDARGYTF. The DNA for the CDR3 is TGTGCCAGCAGCGTAGGCCCGGCAGGGGACGCTAGGGGCTACACCTTC.

J is TRBJ2-7 and V is TRBV5-1, with D maybe TRBD2 (6 bases). This CDR3 is 15 amino acids long. Germline CDR1 and CDR2: SGHRS and YFSETQ. The germline V and J ends were trimmed by 0 bases and 2 bases, with 12 bases remaining between them. In DNA, the CDR3 is TGCGCCAGCAGCTTGGCGGCGGGAATCACCTACGAGCAGTACTTC. It codes for CASSLAAGITYEQYF.

DNA for the CDR3: TGCGCCAGCAGCCAGCCGAGACAGAACCACAACTATGGCTACACCTTC. It yields the protein CASSQPRQNHNYGYTF. The V gene is TRBV4-1, the J gene TRBJ1-2, with D tentatively TRBD1 (5 bases). This CDR3 is built from 16 residues. Germline loops: CDR1 MGHRA, CDR2 YSYEKL. Trimming cost V 3 bases and J 2 bases, with 16 bases left between them.

This clone showed up just once. The gene calls are TRBV3-1 (or the pseudogene TRBV3-2) and TRBJ1-5; unclear D gene. Trimming left V 1 base short and J 6 bases short, with 4 bases between. The V gene's germline CDR1 is LGHDT and CDR2 YNNKEL (reference sequence). The CDR3 runs 12 residues. The CDR3 reads CASSQASQPQHF. CDR3 sequence (DNA): TGTGCCAGCAGCCAAGCGAGTCAGCCCCAGCATTTT.

The chain is built from TRBV9 and TRBJ1-3, with D unclear. V was pared by 3 bases and J by 7 bases, with 11 bases between. The CDR3 length is 13 residues. Germline CDR1 reads SGDLS; CDR2 reads YYNGEE. CDR3 nucleotides: TGTGCCAGCAGCGCAAGGCAGGCCAACACCATATATTTT. Protein product: CASSARQANTIYF.

The genes are TRBV11-1 and TRBJ2-5, with D perhaps assigned TRBD1 or TRBD2 (7 bases each). This CDR3 contains 15 residues. In germline, CDR1 is SGHAT, CDR2 FQDESV (reference sequence). The V end was cut by 3 bases, the J end by 5 bases, with 16 bases between. The CDR3 spells CASSFREAGQETQYF. The DNA of the CDR3 is TGTGCCAGCAGCTTCCGCGAAGCGGGACAGGAGACCCAGTACTTC.

This clone was observed a few times. The chain uses TRBV27 and TRBJ2-1, with D possibly matching TRBD1 (6 bases). Germline values: CDR1 MNHEY, CDR2 SMNVEV (reference sequence). Trimming removed 5 bases at V and 4 bases at J, with 21 bases between. This CDR3 is built from 17 residues. DNA of the CDR3: TGTGCCAGCAGTCCGAACCTCGACAGGACGTATTACAATGAGCAGTTCTTC. Its protein product is CASSPNLDRTYYNEQFF.

V usage is TRBV14 and J usage is TRBJ2-5, with 13 bases that match TRBD2. V was pared by 6 bases and J by 9 bases, with 7 bases of the junction left unmatched. Germline-derived CDR1 and CDR2 are SGHDN and FVKESK. The CDR3 runs to 14 residues. Here the CDR3 DNA reads TGTGCCAGCAGGCCGGGACTAGCGGGAACGGCCCAGTACTTC. Residues: CASRPGLAGTAQYF.

The CDR3 loop is CASSPGDGYQPQHF. For the CDR3, the DNA is TGTGCCAGCAGCCCAGGGGACGGCTATCAGCCCCAGCATTTT. This rearrangement joins TRBV9 to TRBJ1-5; a possible D gene is TRBD1 (6 bases). The germline gives CDR1 SGDLS, CDR2 YYNGEE. The CDR3 is made up of 14 amino acids. Trimming took off 4 bases at V and 5 bases at J, with 13 bases between the two ends.

V is TRBV6-5 and J is TRBJ2-3; 8 bases align to TRBD1. Germline loops: CDR1 MNHEY, CDR2 SVGAGI. Unmatched junction bases numbered 8, after V lost 11 bases and J lost 4 bases. CDR3 size: 13 residues. This chain's CDR3 is CAGTGSRSDTQYF. The CDR3 nucleotides read TGTGCCGGGACAGGTAGTCGATCAGATACGCAGTATTTT.

The chain employs TRBV7-2 and TRBJ1-4; 10 nucleotides agree with TRBD1. Germline CDR1 and CDR2: SGHTA and FQGNSA. The length of the CDR3 is 14 residues. V lost 5 bases and J lost 7; bases outside the gene matches: 4. CDR3 sequence (DNA): TGTGCCAGCAGCCCCCGGACAGGGGGTGAAAAACTGTTTTTT. Its protein product is CASSPRTGGEKLFF.

This clone was counted a single time. The rearrangement joins TRBV27 to TRBJ2-1, with TRBD2 matching over 12 bases. Germline-derived CDR1 and CDR2 are MNHEY and SMNVEV (reference sequence). The length of the CDR3 is 14 residues. The trim removed 4 bases at V and 7 bases at J, leaving 2 bases unmatched. CDR3 sequence: CASSSLAGGNEQFF. The CDR3 DNA reads as TGTGCCAGCAGTTCTCTAGCGGGAGGGAATGAGCAGTTCTTC.

The CDR3 nucleotides are TGTGCCAGCAGACGGGGACAGGGGCCAGATACGCAGTATTTT. It translates to CASRRGQGPDTQYF. V and J are TRBV6-5 and TRBJ2-3; 10 nucleotides align to TRBD1. Per germline, CDR1 MNHEY and CDR2 SVGAGI. There are 14 residues in the CDR3. The ends lost 6 bases at V and 4 bases at J; junction bases unmatched: 4.

This clone has just a few counts. This chain uses TRBV14 with TRBJ2-2; D uncertain. The CDR3 has 15 residues. V lost 3 bases to trimming and J lost 0 bases, with 8 bases between them. CDR1 SGHDN and CDR2 FVKESK come from the germline V gene. For the CDR3, the DNA is TGTGCCAGCAGCCAGTTCCAGTCGAACACCGGGGAGCTGTTTTTT. This gives the protein CASSQFQSNTGELFF.

V is TRBV3-1 (or the pseudogene TRBV3-2) and J is TRBJ1-5; D gene ambiguous. V was pared by 0 bases and J by 7 bases, with 10 bases between. The CDR3 covers 14 residues. Looked up from germline, CDR1 is LGHDT and CDR2 is YNNKEL (reference sequence). This CDR3 is CASSQDPSKQPQHF. DNA of the CDR3: TGTGCCAGCAGCCAAGATCCTTCCAAGCAGCCCCAGCATTTT.

The chain combines TRBV5-1 with TRBJ2-6; 7 bases agree with TRBD1. Per germline, CDR1 SGHRS and CDR2 YFSETQ. Trimming removed 0 bases from V and 3 bases from J; junction bases left unmatched: 3. The CDR3 spans 16 residues. CDR3 in DNA: TGCGCCAGCAGCTTGGAAGGGGGCTTTGGGGCCAACGTCCTGACTTTC. Translated, it gives CASSLEGGFGANVLTF.

The chain is built from TRBV12-5 and TRBJ1-3; TRBD1 is a possible D gene (6 bases). Deletions cut 6 bases from V and 4 bases from J, with 10 bases between. The CDR3 has 13 amino acids. CDR1 and CDR2 from the germline V gene are LGHNT and FRNRAP. The CDR3 nucleotides read TGTGCTAGTGGCTGGGACATCGGAAACACCATATATTTT. Protein product: CASGWDIGNTIYF.

The count of this clone is one. The rearrangement uses TRBV5-4 and TRBJ2-3; D uncertain. V dropped 4 bases and J dropped 2 bases, with 11 bases sitting between them. This CDR3 is 14 amino acids long. Germline lookup yields CDR1 SGHNT and CDR2 YYREEE (reference sequence). In DNA, the CDR3 is TGTGCCAGCAGCCAACAAAAGCACACAGATACGCAGTATTTT. Protein product: CASSQQKHTDTQYF.

This clone is a singleton in its sample. This chain joins TRBV10-3 and TRBJ2-5; a weak D match, TRBD2 (6 bases). CDR1 is ENHRY, CDR2 SYGVKD, per germline. The CDR3 is 13 residues long. Trimming removed 4 bases at V and 1 base at J, with 7 bases between. In DNA, the CDR3 is TGTGCCATCAGTGGGGACTTCCAAGAGACCCAGTACTTC. Translated: CAISGDFQETQYF.

V and J are TRBV28 and TRBJ1-6; D is uncertain. Germline-derived CDR1 and CDR2 are MDHEN and SYDVKM. The CDR3 is made up of 13 amino acids. V was trimmed by 8 bases and J by 6 bases, leaving 11 bases between them. DNA for the CDR3: TGTGCCAGCTGCCCCAGGCCTAATTCACCCCTCCACTTT. Its protein is CASCPRPNSPLHF.

V usage is TRBV5-6 and J usage is TRBJ2-1; possible D gene TRBD1, 5 bases. This CDR3 spans 13 amino acids. The ends were cut back, 4 bases at V and 1 base at J, with 6 bases in the middle. Germline values: CDR1 SGHDT, CDR2 YYEEEE. In DNA form, the CDR3 reads TGTGCCAGCAGCCAGGGTTCCTACAATGAGCAGTTCTTC. Residues: CASSQGSYNEQFF.